Listed here are 3 T cell receptor beta chains from one sample, sequenced in a study of blood T cell repertoires in COVID-19. Sequenced by immunoSEQ multiplex PCR; TCRdb stores in-frame clones only, minus some. The profile covers 250,000 to 350,000 clones, with around 90% appearing a single time and around 1.1% taken by the ten largest. Sequencing was carried out using PBMCs or T cells enriched from blood (not recorded which). All receptors derive from a woman aged 25 to 45 who had recovered from COVID-19.

The chain has TRBV19 and TRBJ2-2; no reliable D call. V dropped 5 bases and J dropped 6 bases, with 16 bases sitting between them. The germline gives CDR1 LNHDA, CDR2 SQIVND (reference sequence). The length of the CDR3 is 15 residues. CDR3: CASSFLPIFSGELFF. Written as DNA, the CDR3 is TGTGCCAGTAGTTTCCTCCCTATCTTCTCCGGGGAGCTGTTTTTT.

This chain connects TRBV5-1 to TRBJ2-7; 10 bases are shared with TRBD2. The CDR3 runs to 13 residues. The V gene's germline CDR1 is SGHRS and CDR2 YFSETQ. Trimming took 0 bases from V and 6 from J; bases not matched to a gene: 0. The CDR3 nucleotides are TGCGCCAGCAGCTTGGAGCGGGGGGGCGAGCAGTACTTC. This gives the protein CASSLERGGEQYF.

The V and J genes are TRBV4-1 and TRBJ2-1, with 8 nucleotides matching TRBD2. V shed 1 base, J shed 7 bases, and the junction held 9 bases outside the gene matches. Per germline, CDR1 MGHRA and CDR2 YSYEKL. The CDR3 runs to 16 residues. CDR3 DNA: TGCGCCAGCAGCCAAGTCGGCCTAGCGGGTGGGAATGAGCAGTTCTTC. This translates into CASSQVGLAGGNEQFF.